Listed below are T cell receptor beta chains from one sample, sequenced in a study of blood T cell repertoires in COVID-19. Clones were read by immunoSEQ multiplex PCR, and TCRdb kept only the in-frame ones, dropping some. Counted here are some 120,000 clones, around 80% occurring once; the ten biggest clones make up 5.5% to 6%. The source material was peripheral blood. The receptors stem from a man older than 75 with active or convalescent COVID-19. Both conserved end residues are part of each CDR3. A D gene is named only where the DNA matches it firmly. Size is omitted from some rows. Given values are once, few, many or a class for expanded clones.

CDR3 protein	CDR3 DNA	J gene	D gene	V gene	clone size
CASSLLKTGLRYGYTF	TGTGCCAGCAGCTTACTTAAGACAGGGCTGCGCTATGGCTACACCTTC	TRBJ1-2	TRBD1	TRBV11-2	.
CASSQDLLPGYTF	TGCGCCAGCAGCCAAGATCTACTTCCGGGCTACACCTTC	TRBJ1-2	.	TRBV4-3	.
CASRQGVDGYTF	TGTGCCAGCAGACAGGGGGTGGATGGCTACACCTTC	TRBJ1-2	TRBD1	TRBV2	once
CASSHHRVTEAFF	TGTGCCAGCAGCCATCACAGGGTTACTGAAGCTTTCTTT	TRBJ1-1	.	TRBV3-1/TRBV3-2	.
CASSNQGYEQYF	TGTGCCAGCAGTAACCAGGGTTACGAGCAGTACTTC	TRBJ2-7	.	TRBV27	.
CASSRGRSDTQYF	TGTGCCAGCAGCCGCGGGCGATCGGATACGCAGTATTTT	TRBJ2-3	.	TRBV6-5	once
CASSQELPQGGDSPNTPLHF	TGTGCCAGCAGCCAAGAACTACCACAGGGGGGGGACAGTCCGAATACACCCCTCCACTTT	TRBJ1-6	TRBD1	TRBV3-1/TRBV3-2	.
CASSDAGTGTNQPQHF	TGTGCCAGCAGTGATGCGGGGACAGGGACTAATCAGCCCCAGCATTTT	TRBJ1-5	TRBD1	TRBV6-4	.
CASSYSSGGAGNEQFF	TGTGCCAGCAGCTACTCTAGCGGGGGGGCCGGCAATGAGCAGTTCTTC	TRBJ2-1	TRBD2	TRBV11-2	.
CASIRRAGNQETQYF	TGTGCCAGCATAAGGCGGGCGGGTAACCAAGAGACCCAGTACTTC	TRBJ2-5	.	TRBV6-5	.
CASSLLSSGQETQYF	TGTGCCAGCAGCTTGTTGTCTAGCGGGCAAGAGACCCAGTACTTC	TRBJ2-5	TRBD2	TRBV7-9	.
CASSLSPRADRGKLFF	TGTGCCAGCAGTTTGTCCCCCCGGGCGGACCGAGGGAAACTGTTTTTT	TRBJ1-4	.	TRBV28	.
CAITGGTPQPGYTF	TGTGCCATCACCGGTGGGACACCCCAGCCGGGCTACACCTTC	TRBJ1-2	.	TRBV10-3	.
CASSWDSQNNEQFF	TGTGCCAGCAGTTGGGACAGCCAAAACAATGAGCAGTTCTTC	TRBJ2-1	TRBD1	TRBV6-2/TRBV6-3	.
CASSLVGTAGTGEKLFF	TGTGCCAGCAGCTTAGTGGGGACAGCCGGTACGGGAGAAAAACTGTTTTTT	TRBJ1-4	TRBD1	TRBV7-2	.
CASSLRPPSNIQYF	TGTGCCAGCAGTTTGCGCCCCCCCTCGAACATTCAGTACTTC	TRBJ2-4	.	TRBV27	.
CASSQAGQLTDTQYF	TGCGCCAGCAGCCAGGCGGGACAGCTCACAGATACGCAGTATTTT	TRBJ2-3	.	TRBV5-1	.
CAISESGLAGGSSYEQYF	TGTGCCATCAGTGAGTCGGGTCTAGCGGGGGGTAGCTCCTACGAGCAGTACTTC	TRBJ2-7	TRBD2	TRBV10-3	.
CASSFADSLTPPNTGELFF	TGTGCCAGCAGCTTTGCGGACTCTTTGACACCTCCGAACACCGGGGAGCTGTTTTTT	TRBJ2-2	.	TRBV12-1	once
CASSERGGPYNEQFF	TGTGCCAGCAGTGAACGCGGGGGGCCCTACAATGAGCAGTTCTTC	TRBJ2-1	TRBD2	TRBV2	.
CSVEQGGNTEAFF	TGCAGCGTTGAACAGGGGGGGAACACTGAAGCTTTCTTT	TRBJ1-1	TRBD1	TRBV29-1	.
CASSQATQRGTTDTQYF	TGTGCCAGCAGCCAAGCGACGCAGCGGGGGACCACAGATACGCAGTATTTT	TRBJ2-3	TRBD2	TRBV4-2	.
CATGAGGQPQHF	TGTGCCACCGGGGCCGGGGGACAGCCCCAGCATTTT	TRBJ1-5	.	TRBV2	.
CASSLDFLLAGGNEQFF	TGTGCCAGCAGCTTAGATTTCCTACTGGCTGGCGGGAATGAGCAGTTCTTC	TRBJ2-1	.	TRBV11-2	.
CASQVASGGDNTGELFF	TGTGCCAGCCAGGTTGCTAGCGGGGGGGACAACACCGGGGAGCTGTTTTTT	TRBJ2-2	TRBD2	TRBV5-6	.
CASSPSSGGANEQFF	TGTGCCAGCAGCCCCTCTAGCGGGGGGGCCAATGAGCAGTTCTTC	TRBJ2-1	TRBD2	TRBV7-9	.
CASSQETSGRVVSDTQYF	TGTGCCAGCAGCCAAGAGACGTCGGGCAGGGTGGTTTCAGATACGCAGTATTTT	TRBJ2-3	.	TRBV3-1/TRBV3-2	.
CASSLTGGSNEQYF	TGCGCCAGCAGCTTGACAGGGGGCTCGAACGAGCAGTACTTC	TRBJ2-7	TRBD1	TRBV5-1	.
CASSLVGGNTIYF	TGTGCCAGCAGTTTAGTCGGGGGAAACACCATATATTTT	TRBJ1-3	.	TRBV28	.
CAWSVGQGDTEAFF	TGTGCCTGGAGTGTGGGGCAGGGGGACACTGAAGCTTTCTTT	TRBJ1-1	TRBD1	TRBV30	once
CASSSGGYSPLHF	TGTGCCAGCAGTTCGGGGGGGTATTCACCCCTCCACTTT	TRBJ1-6	.	TRBV27	.
CAISPGENYGYTF	TGTGCCATCAGTCCAGGCGAGAACTATGGCTACACCTTC	TRBJ1-2	.	TRBV10-3	.
CASSPIGTANEKLFF	TGTGCCAGCTCACCAATTGGGACAGCGAATGAAAAACTGTTTTTT	TRBJ1-4	TRBD1	TRBV18	.
CASSEGRDRVYGELFF	TGTGCCAGCAGTGAAGGACGGGACAGGGTATACGGGGAGCTGTTTTTT	TRBJ2-2	TRBD1	TRBV6-1	.
CASSQRTSSGTGELFF	TGTGCCAGCAGCCAAAGGACTAGCTCGGGCACCGGGGAGCTGTTTTTT	TRBJ2-2	TRBD2	TRBV7-3	once
CASISTGTASYEQYF	TGTGCCAGCATCTCTACCGGGACAGCTTCCTACGAGCAGTACTTC	TRBJ2-7	TRBD1	TRBV28	.
CASSQTWDTTEAFF	TGTGCCAGCAGTCAGACCTGGGACACCACTGAAGCTTTCTTT	TRBJ1-1	.	TRBV27	.
CASSGSRGETQYF	TGTGCCAGCTCGGGAAGCAGGGGGGAGACCCAGTACTTC	TRBJ2-5	TRBD1	TRBV18	few
CASSGGDRPYEQYF	TGTGCCAGCAGCGGAGGGGACAGGCCCTACGAGCAGTACTTC	TRBJ2-7	TRBD1	TRBV13	.
CASSPSSGNTIYF	TGTGCCAGCAGCCCCAGCTCTGGAAACACCATATATTTT	TRBJ1-3	.	TRBV3-1/TRBV3-2	.
CAWSRRVTVETQYF	TGTGCCTGGAGCCGCAGGGTGACCGTAGAGACCCAGTACTTC	TRBJ2-5	.	TRBV30	once
CASSLGGGVLYNEQFF	TGTGCCAGCAGCTTGGGAGGGGGGGTGCTCTACAATGAGCAGTTCTTC	TRBJ2-1	.	TRBV7-2	.
CASSLGAGIYGYTF	TGTGCCAGCAGCTTGGGGGCGGGGATCTATGGCTACACCTTC	TRBJ1-2	.	TRBV5-5	few
CASSVGLAGTTGELFF	TGTGCCAGCAGTGTCGGACTAGCGGGGACCACCGGGGAGCTGTTTTTT	TRBJ2-2	TRBD2	TRBV6-4	.
CASRRAGYTDTQYF	TGTGCCTCCAGACGGGCAGGGTACACAGATACGCAGTATTTT	TRBJ2-3	.	TRBV6-5	.
CASNWIAGTEEQYF	TGTGCCAGCAACTGGATTGCAGGGACTGAGGAGCAGTACTTC	TRBJ2-7	.	TRBV5-6	.
CASSEFGDSLTYEQYF	TGTGCCAGCAGTGAATTCGGTGACAGTCTCACCTACGAGCAGTACTTC	TRBJ2-7	.	TRBV6-1	.
CASSPYPSGGADEQFF	TGTGCCAGCAGCCCGTACCCTAGCGGGGGGGCTGATGAGCAGTTCTTC	TRBJ2-1	TRBD2	TRBV6-2/TRBV6-3	.
CASSSDRQETQYF	TGTGCCAGCAGCTCCGACAGGCAAGAGACCCAGTACTTC	TRBJ2-5	.	TRBV5-4	.
CASRRLDSMNTEAFF	TGTGCCAGCAGACGCCTGGACAGCATGAACACTGAAGCTTTCTTT	TRBJ1-1	.	TRBV6-5	.
CASSVGRGLETQYF	TGTGCCAGCAGCGTAGGCAGGGGGCTGGAGACCCAGTACTTC	TRBJ2-5	TRBD1	TRBV9	.
CASSPVGETQYF	TGTGCCAGCTCACCTGTCGGGGAGACCCAGTACTTC	TRBJ2-5	.	TRBV18	.
CASSQDPLTGGDYGYTF	TGTGCCAGCAGCCAAGATCCCCTGACAGGGGGTGACTATGGCTACACCTTC	TRBJ1-2	TRBD1	TRBV4-2	.
CASSLVGLAGGRNTQYF	TGTGCCAGCAGCTTAGTCGGACTAGCGGGGGGGCGGAATACGCAGTATTTT	TRBJ2-3	TRBD2	TRBV7-9	.